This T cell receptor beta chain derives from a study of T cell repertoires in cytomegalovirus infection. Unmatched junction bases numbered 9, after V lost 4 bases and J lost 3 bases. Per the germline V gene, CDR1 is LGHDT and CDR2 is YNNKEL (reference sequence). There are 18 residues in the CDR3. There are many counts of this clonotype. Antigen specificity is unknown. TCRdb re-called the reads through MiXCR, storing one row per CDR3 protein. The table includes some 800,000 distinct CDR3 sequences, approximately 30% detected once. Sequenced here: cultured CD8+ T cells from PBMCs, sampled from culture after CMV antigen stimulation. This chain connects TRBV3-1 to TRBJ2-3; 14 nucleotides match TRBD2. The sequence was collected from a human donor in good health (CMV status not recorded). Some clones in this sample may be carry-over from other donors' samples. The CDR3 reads CASSPTGTSGRSTDTQYF. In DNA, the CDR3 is TGTGCCAGCAGCCCAACTGGGACTAGCGGGAGATCTACAGATACGCAGTATTTT.